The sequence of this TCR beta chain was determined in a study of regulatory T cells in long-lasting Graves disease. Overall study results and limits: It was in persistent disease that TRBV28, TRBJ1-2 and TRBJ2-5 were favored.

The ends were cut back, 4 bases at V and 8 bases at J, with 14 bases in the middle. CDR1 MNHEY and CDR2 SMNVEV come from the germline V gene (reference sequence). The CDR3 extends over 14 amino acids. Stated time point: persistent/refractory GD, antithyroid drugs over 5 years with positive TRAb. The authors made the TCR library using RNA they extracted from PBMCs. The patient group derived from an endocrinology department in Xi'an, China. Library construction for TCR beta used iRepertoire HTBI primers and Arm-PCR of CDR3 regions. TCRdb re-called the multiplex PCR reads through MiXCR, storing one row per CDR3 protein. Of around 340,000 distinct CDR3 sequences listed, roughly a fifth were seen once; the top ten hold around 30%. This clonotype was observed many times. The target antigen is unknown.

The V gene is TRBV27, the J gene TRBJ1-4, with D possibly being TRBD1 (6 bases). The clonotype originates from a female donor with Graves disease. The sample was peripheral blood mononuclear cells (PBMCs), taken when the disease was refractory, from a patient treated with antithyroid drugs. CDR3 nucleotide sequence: TGTGCCAGCAGTTCACAGGGCTCGAGGGAAAAACTGTTTTTT. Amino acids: CASSSQGSREKLFF.